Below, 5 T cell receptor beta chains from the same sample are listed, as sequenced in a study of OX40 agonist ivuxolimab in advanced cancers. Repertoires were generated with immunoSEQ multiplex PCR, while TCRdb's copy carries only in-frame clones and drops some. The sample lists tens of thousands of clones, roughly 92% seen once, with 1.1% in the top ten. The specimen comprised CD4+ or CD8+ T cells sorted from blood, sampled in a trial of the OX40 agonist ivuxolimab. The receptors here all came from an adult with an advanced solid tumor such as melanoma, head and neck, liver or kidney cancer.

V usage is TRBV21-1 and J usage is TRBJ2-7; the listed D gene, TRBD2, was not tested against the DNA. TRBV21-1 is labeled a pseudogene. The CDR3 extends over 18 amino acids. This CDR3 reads CASSKKGGLAGDGGEQYF. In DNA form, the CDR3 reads TGTGCCAGCAGCAAAAAGGGAGGGCTAGCGGGAGACGGGGGCGAGCAGTACTTC.

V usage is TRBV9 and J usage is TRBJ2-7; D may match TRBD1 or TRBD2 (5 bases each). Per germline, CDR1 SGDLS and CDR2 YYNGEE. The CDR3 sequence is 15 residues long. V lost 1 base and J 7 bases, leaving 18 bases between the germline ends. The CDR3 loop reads CASSVQGGGTWEQYF. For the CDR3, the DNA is TGTGCCAGCAGCGTACAGGGTGGAGGTACGTGGGAGCAGTACTTC.

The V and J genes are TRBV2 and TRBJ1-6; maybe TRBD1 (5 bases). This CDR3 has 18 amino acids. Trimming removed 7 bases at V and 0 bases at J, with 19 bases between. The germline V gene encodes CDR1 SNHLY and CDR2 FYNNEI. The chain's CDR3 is CASTKVRGRSSYNSPLHF. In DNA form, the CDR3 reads TGTGCCAGCACAAAAGTGAGGGGCCGGAGCTCCTATAATTCACCCCTCCACTTT. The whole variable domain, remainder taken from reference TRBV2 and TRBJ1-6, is EPEVTQTPSHQVTQMGQEVILRCVPISNHLYFYWYRQILGQKVEFLVSFYNNEISEKSEIFDDQFSVERPDGSNFTLKIRSTKLEDSAMYFCASTKVRGRSSYNSPLHFGNGTRLTVT.

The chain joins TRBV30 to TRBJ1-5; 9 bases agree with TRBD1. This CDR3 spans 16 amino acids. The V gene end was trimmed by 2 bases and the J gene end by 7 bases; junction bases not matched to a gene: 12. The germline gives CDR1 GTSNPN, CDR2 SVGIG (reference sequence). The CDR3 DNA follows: TGTGCCTGGAGTCCGGACCGGACAGGGGTGGTACAGCCCCAGCATTTT. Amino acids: CAWSPDRTGVVQPQHF.

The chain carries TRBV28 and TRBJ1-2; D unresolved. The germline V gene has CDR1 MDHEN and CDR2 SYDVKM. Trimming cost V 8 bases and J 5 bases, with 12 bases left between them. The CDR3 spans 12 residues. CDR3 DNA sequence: TGTGCCAGCGCCTTCGGCGGTTATGGCTACACCTTC. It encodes CASAFGGYGYTF.